This T cell receptor beta chain was captured in a study of T cells in Graves' hyperthyroidism and ophthalmopathy. The CDR3 regions of TCR beta were amplified from RNA transcripts. The HTBI primer set served for first-round RT-PCR of the TCR CDR3. From the multiplex PCR reads, TCRdb called clonotypes with MiXCR, one entry per CDR3 protein. The table lists about 610,000 distinct CDR3 sequences, 46% of them singletons. V lost 5 bases and J lost 6, with 23 bases in between. CDR1 is SGHVS, CDR2 FQNEAQ, per germline. CDR3 length: 16 residues. The chain couples TRBV7-8 to TRBJ2-7; D may match TRBD1 or TRBD2 (5 bases each). Sequenced material: peripheral blood or thyroid tissue (not recorded which). The sequence derives from a woman aged 18-29 years with Graves' hyperthyroidism. The CDR3 sequence is CASSLSGGTFTCEQYF. In DNA form, the CDR3 reads TGTGCCAGCAGCCTAAGTGGTGGGACCTTCACCTGCGAGCAGTACTTC. Complete variable domain (other parts from reference TRBV7-8 and TRBJ2-7): GAGVSQSPRYKVAKRGQDVALRCDPISGHVSLFWYQQALGQGPEFLTYFQNEAQLDKSGLPSDRFFAERPEGSVSTLKIQRTQQEDSAVYLCASSLSGGTFTCEQYFGPGTRLTVT.